These T cell receptor beta chains were read from a single sample in a study of response to subunit inactivated influenza vaccine. One entry per CDR3 protein, called by TCRdb with MiXCR from the RT-PCR reads. The data show roughly 700,000 distinct CDR3 sequences, more than 11% seen once. The sequencing used PBMCs from blood, collected less than 15 days before vaccination. These receptors originate from a middle-aged man who received an inactivated influenza vaccine. The CDR3 runs from the conserved cysteine through the conserved F or W. The D gene is left open where the match is weak. Some rows mark clone size as missing; the rest say once, few, many or name a class of expanded clone.

v_call	cdr3_length	d_call	clone_size	j_call	cdr3_aa
TRBV6-2/TRBV6-3	15	TRBD1	-	TRBJ1-5	CASRSDRGSNQPQHF
TRBV5-1	14	-	few	TRBJ2-7	CASSLDGGDYEQYF
TRBV15	17	-	-	TRBJ2-1	CATSRARGGYDFGEQFF
TRBV2	12	-	few	TRBJ2-7	CASTLQSYEQYF
TRBV20-1	15	-	few	TRBJ2-1	CSASPTSRLLNEQFF
TRBV24-1	16	TRBD1	few	TRBJ2-3	CATSDRTGRDTDTQYF
TRBV2	16	TRBD2	few	TRBJ2-3	CASSTQSGGETDTQYF
TRBV7-9	17	-	-	TRBJ2-6	CASSLPPGLSGANVLTF
TRBV20-1	17	TRBD2	-	TRBJ2-1	CSARGFPASGSVGEQFF
TRBV6-5	15	TRBD2	-	TRBJ2-1	CASSYSGLGHVEQFF
TRBV28	15	TRBD1	-	TRBJ2-5	CASSPGTGLQETQYF
TRBV24-1	13	-	-	TRBJ1-2	CATSDMDSYGYTF
TRBV7-2	15	TRBD1	-	TRBJ2-7	CASSSSYGTAYEQYF
TRBV19	16	-	-	TRBJ1-5	CASSIVAGGGNQPQHF
TRBV9	15	TRBD2	few	TRBJ2-1	CASSVTVAGYNEQFF
TRBV7-9	16	-	few	TRBJ2-3	CASSLAQVHSTDTQYF
TRBV10-3	16	TRBD2	few	TRBJ2-2	CAMGLAGGMNTGELFF
TRBV20-1	13	TRBD1	few	TRBJ2-5	CSGEGGAGETQYF
TRBV28	14	TRBD1	few	TRBJ2-7	CASRRTGGGYEQYF
TRBV27	14	TRBD1	few	TRBJ1-5	CASSPTGTGQPQHF
TRBV3-1	15	-	many	TRBJ1-5	CASSQAWGHRQPQHF
TRBV15	13	TRBD2	few	TRBJ2-5	CATRASGQGTQYF
TRBV29-1	13	TRBD1	-	TRBJ2-3	CSGDRGLADTQYF
TRBV28	13	-	many	TRBJ2-1	CASSETPNNEQFF
TRBV5-1	15	TRBD1	-	TRBJ2-5	CASSLGQGFQETQYF
TRBV2	15	-	few	TRBJ2-5	CASRGGWNTQETQYF
TRBV7-9	15	-	few	TRBJ2-2	CASSSTRGHTGELFF
TRBV6-1	15	-	-	TRBJ1-5	CASRPATGYNQPQHF
TRBV27	16	TRBD2	few	TRBJ2-3	CASSPLAGVSTDTQYF
TRBV29-1	14	TRBD2	-	TRBJ2-7	CSVEAAGDSYEQYF
TRBV29-1	13	-	-	TRBJ1-2	CSVEAGAGYGYTF
TRBV20-1	13	TRBD1	-	TRBJ2-5	CSASRDRVETQYF
TRBV20-1	17	TRBD1	few	TRBJ2-1	CSARKPSGQGFRNEQFF
TRBV11-3	16	TRBD2	-	TRBJ2-1	CASSYTGTSGSDEQFF
TRBV12-3/TRBV12-4	13	-	many	TRBJ1-2	CASTLRGAYGYTF
TRBV6-5	15	-	few	TRBJ2-7	CASSYSRQGINEQYF
TRBV12-3/TRBV12-4	11	-	few	TRBJ1-5	CASSTGQPQHF
TRBV7-6	18	TRBD2	few	TRBJ2-7	CASSSSGLAGTKAYEQYF
TRBV6-2/TRBV6-3	12	-	-	TRBJ2-1	CASAFEVNEQFF
TRBV11-1	18	TRBD2	few	TRBJ2-3	CASSLFLAGEIFTDTQYF
TRBV29-1	12	-	few	TRBJ1-1	CSVDRGLTEAFF
TRBV3-1	16	-	few	TRBJ2-3	CASSLSGTENTDTQYF
TRBV7-2	16	-	-	TRBJ2-3	CASSVGGAISTDTQYF
TRBV20-1	15	TRBD2	few	TRBJ2-5	CSATNLAGVGETQYF
TRBV20-1	14	TRBD2	many	TRBJ2-1	CSARSGGSYNEQFF
TRBV21-1	19	-	-	TRBJ1-4	CASSILIWTRNFFNEKLFF
TRBV7-2	14	-	many	TRBJ2-5	CASSLGGYQETQYF
TRBV11-2	17	-	-	TRBJ2-3	CASSLVPAGRGTDTQNF
TRBV12-3/TRBV12-4	15	TRBD2	many	TRBJ2-1	CASSRGGVTYNEQFF
TRBV6-5	16	-	-	TRBJ1-6	CASSYSGGGYNSPLHF
TRBV5-1	15	-	many	TRBJ2-3	CASSLAPGSTDTQYF
TRBV25-1	17	-	-	TRBJ1-2	CASSEYGLQPEPYGYTF
TRBV24-1	17	-	few	TRBJ2-3	CATSDSKSWGGPDTQYF